The 12 T cell receptor beta chains below all came from one sample that was sequenced in a study of cytomegalovirus exposure and HLA in healthy donors. PCR employed 60 Vbeta and 13 Jbeta primers. Profiled with immunoSEQ multiplex PCR; TCRdb holds only in-frame clones, not every one. Of more than 85,000 clones in the sample, about three quarters are singletons; the top ten hold over 2.5%. Material for sequencing was PBMCs. The receptor source for this set is a woman aged 60-75 years in good health and CMV-seropositive.

The chain recombines TRBV4-2 with TRBJ2-7; no clear D. Trimming pared 1 base from V and 3 bases from J, leaving 4 bases between. The germline gives CDR1 LGHNA, CDR2 YNFKEQ. The CDR3 covers 12 residues. This CDR3 reads CASSQGHYEQYF. The CDR3 DNA follows: TGTGCCAGCAGCCAAGGGCACTACGAGCAGTACTTC.

The gene calls are TRBV10-3 and TRBJ1-1; maybe TRBD1 (6 bases). The CDR3 contains 13 residues. Trimming removed 5 bases at V and 10 bases at J, with 17 bases between. Germline CDR1 is ENHRY and CDR2 is SYGVKD. This CDR3 reads CAISPWSQGLAFF. The CDR3 coding sequence is TGTGCCATCAGTCCCTGGTCACAGGGCCTAGCTTTCTTT.

This sequence joins TRBV14 and TRBJ2-1; the match to TRBD2 covers 8 bases. Germline V lookup: CDR1 SGHDN, CDR2 FVKESK. CDR3 size: 14 residues. Trimming removed 4 bases from V and 9 bases from J; junction bases left unmatched: 8. CDR3 protein: CASSRMGAGVEQFF. The DNA for the CDR3 is TGTGCCAGCAGCCGCATGGGAGCGGGAGTTGAGCAGTTCTTC. The full variable domain, rest sourced from reference TRBV14 and TRBJ2-1, is EAGVTQFPSHSVIEKGQTVTLRCDPISGHDNLYWYRRVMGKEIKFLLHFVKESKQDESGMPNNRFLAERTGGTYSTLKVQPAELEDSGVYFCASSRMGAGVEQFFGPGTRLTVL.

The chain carries TRBV5-8 and TRBJ2-1; TRBD1 matches 10 bases. The V gene's germline CDR1 is SGHTS and CDR2 YDEGEE. V trimming: 5 bases; J trimming: 5 bases; junction bases outside the gene matches: 13. The CDR3 contains 17 residues. The CDR3 DNA is TGTGCCAGCAGTTTGACAGGGGGCGCAGAGGGTGACAATGAGCAGTTCTTC. Translated: CASSLTGGAEGDNEQFF.

This chain uses TRBV18 with TRBJ2-5, with 12 bases aligning to TRBD2. Germline V lookup: CDR1 KGHSH, CDR2 LQKENI. After removal of 3 bases from V and 6 bases from J, the junction contained 8 bases not matched to a gene. This CDR3 contains 16 residues. CDR3 sequence reads: CASSPRLAGALKTQYF. Here the CDR3 DNA reads TGTGCCAGCTCACCTAGACTAGCGGGAGCTCTGAAGACCCAGTACTTC.

This rearrangement joins TRBV7-2 to TRBJ1-2, with 7 bases aligning to TRBD1. V was pared by 5 bases and J by 7 bases, with 7 bases of the junction left unmatched. CDR3 length: 13 residues. Germline loops: CDR1 SGHTA, CDR2 FQGNSA. The CDR3 nucleotides read TGTGCCAGCAGCCTAGACAGGGCCTCTGGCTACACCTTC. This sequence encodes CASSLDRASGYTF.

V gene TRBV18 combines with J gene TRBJ1-2, with 7 bases identical to TRBD1. Germline lookup yields CDR1 KGHSH and CDR2 LQKENI. The CDR3 length is 15 residues. After removal of 4 bases from V and 4 bases from J, the junction contained 9 bases not matched to a gene. This chain's CDR3 is CASSLSGTELYGYTF. DNA for the CDR3: TGTGCCAGCTCACTATCCGGGACAGAACTCTATGGCTACACCTTC.

The chain uses TRBV13 and TRBJ2-7; 9 bases fit TRBD1. The germline V gene has CDR1 PRHDT and CDR2 FYEKMQ (reference sequence). CDR3 size: 15 residues. Germline trimming cut 6 bases from V and 2 bases from J; bases unmatched to any gene: 8. The DNA of the CDR3 is TGTGCCAGCAGTCCGGCCGGGACAGGGACCTACGAGCAGTACTTC. It is translated as CASSPAGTGTYEQYF.

The genes are TRBV9 and TRBJ1-2; D might be TRBD1 (5 bases). V lost 3 bases and J 1 base, leaving 13 bases between the germline ends. Germline values: CDR1 SGDLS, CDR2 YYNGEE. CDR3 size: 15 residues. The chain's CDR3 is CASSAVGQINYGYTF. CDR3 nucleotide sequence: TGTGCCAGCAGCGCAGTGGGGCAGATTAACTATGGCTACACCTTC.

In its sample, this clone was seen a few times. The rearrangement joins TRBV7-3 to TRBJ1-5; the D is unclear. CDR1 is SGHTA and CDR2 is FQGTGA in the germline V gene. V gave up 9 bases and J gave up 0 bases, with 18 bases separating them. This CDR3 is 16 amino acids long. CDR3 DNA sequence: TGTGCCAGATACTACCCGGGTCGTTATAGCAATCAGCCCCAGCATTTT. Its translation is CARYYPGRYSNQPQHF.

The chain couples TRBV2 to TRBJ2-1; TRBD2 agrees at 7 bases. The CDR3 has 13 amino acids. Per the germline V gene, CDR1 is SNHLY and CDR2 is FYNNEI. After removal of 6 bases from V and 5 bases from J, the junction contained 4 bases not matched to a gene. CDR3 sequence reads: CASRQTSDNEQFF. For the CDR3, the DNA is TGTGCCAGCAGGCAAACTAGCGACAATGAGCAGTTCTTC. Looking up the rest from reference TRBV2 and TRBJ2-1 gives the full variable domain: EPEVTQTPSHQVTQMGQEVILRCVPISNHLYFYWYRQILGQKVEFLVSFYNNEISEKSEIFDDQFSVERPDGSNFTLKIRSTKLEDSAMYFCASRQTSDNEQFFGPGTRLTVL.

The chain has TRBV19 and TRBJ1-1, with TRBD1 matching 10 bases. J lost 4 bases, V lost 2 bases, and 4 bases had no gene match. Germline-derived CDR1 and CDR2 are LNHDA and SQIVND (reference sequence). The CDR3 sequence is 15 residues long. The CDR3 nucleotides are TGTGCCAGTAGTATATCGGGACAGGGGATCACTGAAGCTTTCTTT. The encoded protein is CASSISGQGITEAFF.